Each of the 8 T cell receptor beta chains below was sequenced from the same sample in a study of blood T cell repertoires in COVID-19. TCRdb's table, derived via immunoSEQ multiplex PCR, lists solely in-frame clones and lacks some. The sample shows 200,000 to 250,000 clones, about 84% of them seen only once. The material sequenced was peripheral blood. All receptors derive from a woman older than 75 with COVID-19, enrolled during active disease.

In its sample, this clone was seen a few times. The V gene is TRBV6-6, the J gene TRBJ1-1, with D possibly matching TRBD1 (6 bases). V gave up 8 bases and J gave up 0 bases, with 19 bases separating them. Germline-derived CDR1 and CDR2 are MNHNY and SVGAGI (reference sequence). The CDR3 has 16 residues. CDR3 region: CASGPQGSSMNTEAFF. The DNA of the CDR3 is TGTGCCAGCGGACCCCAGGGGAGCTCAATGAACACTGAAGCTTTCTTT.

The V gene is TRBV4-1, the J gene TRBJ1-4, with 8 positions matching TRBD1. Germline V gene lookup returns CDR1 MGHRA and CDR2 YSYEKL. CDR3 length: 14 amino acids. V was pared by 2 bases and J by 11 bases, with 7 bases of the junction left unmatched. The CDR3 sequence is CASSQTTGVGKLFF. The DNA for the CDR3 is TGCGCCAGCAGCCAAACGACAGGGGTGGGTAAACTGTTTTTT.

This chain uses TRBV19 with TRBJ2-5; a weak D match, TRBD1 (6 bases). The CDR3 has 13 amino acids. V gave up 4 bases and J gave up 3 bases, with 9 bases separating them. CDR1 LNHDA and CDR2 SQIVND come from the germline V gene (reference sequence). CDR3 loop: CASSTDREETQYF. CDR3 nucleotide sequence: TGTGCCAGTAGTACGGACAGAGAAGAGACCCAGTACTTC.

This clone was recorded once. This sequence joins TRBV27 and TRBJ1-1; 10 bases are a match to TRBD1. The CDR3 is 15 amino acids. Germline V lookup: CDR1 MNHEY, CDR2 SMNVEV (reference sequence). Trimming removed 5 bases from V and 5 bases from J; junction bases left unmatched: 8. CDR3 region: CASSHRQGAGTEAFF. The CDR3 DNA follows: TGTGCCAGCAGTCACCGACAGGGGGCCGGGACTGAAGCTTTCTTT.

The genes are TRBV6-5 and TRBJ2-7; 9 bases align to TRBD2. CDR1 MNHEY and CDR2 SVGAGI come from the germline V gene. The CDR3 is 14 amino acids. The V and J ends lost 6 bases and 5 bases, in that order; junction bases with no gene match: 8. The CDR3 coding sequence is TGTGCCAGCAGGGCGCGGGGACTAGCAGACGAGCAGTACTTC. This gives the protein CASRARGLADEQYF.

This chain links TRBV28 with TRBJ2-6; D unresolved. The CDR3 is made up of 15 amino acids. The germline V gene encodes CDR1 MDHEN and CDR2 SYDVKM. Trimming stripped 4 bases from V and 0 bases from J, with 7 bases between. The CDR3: CASSSGFSGANVLTF. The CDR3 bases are TGTGCCAGCAGTTCGGGTTTCTCTGGGGCCAACGTCCTGACTTTC.

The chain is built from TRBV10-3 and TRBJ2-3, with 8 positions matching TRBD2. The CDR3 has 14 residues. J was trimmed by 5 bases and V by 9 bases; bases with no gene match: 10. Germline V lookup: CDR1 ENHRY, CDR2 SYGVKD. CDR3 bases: TGTGCCATAAAAGGACTAGCTGGGGGAGATACGCAGTATTTT. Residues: CAIKGLAGGDTQYF.

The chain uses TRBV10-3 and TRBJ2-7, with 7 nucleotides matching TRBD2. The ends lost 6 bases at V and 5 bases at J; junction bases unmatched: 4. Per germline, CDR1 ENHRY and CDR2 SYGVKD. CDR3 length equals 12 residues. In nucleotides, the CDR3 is TGTGCCATCAGAGAGGGAGGGGACGAGCAGTACTTC. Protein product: CAIREGGDEQYF.